These 5 T cell receptor beta chains were sequenced from one sample in a study of blood T cell repertoires in COVID-19. Sequencing used immunoSEQ multiplex PCR; TCRdb keeps in-frame clones, though not all of them. This sample has roughly 260,000 clones; 88% occur once, and the top ten carry under 4.5%. The sample comprised peripheral blood. These TCRs come from a man aged 55-75 years who had recovered from COVID-19.

The table lists this clone with a count of one. The rearrangement uses TRBV5-3 and TRBJ1-1, with TRBD1 as a possible D gene (5 bases). TRBV5-3 is treated as an ORF (open reading frame) with a function not yet certain. This CDR3 comprises 15 residues. V lost 4 bases, J lost 1 base, and 14 bases lay in between. The CDR3 loop is CARSPRGEGNTEAFF. CDR3 sequence (DNA): TGTGCCAGAAGCCCCCGGGGGGAGGGGAACACTGAAGCTTTCTTT.

This chain connects TRBV4-1 to TRBJ2-2, with D possibly matching TRBD1 (6 bases). Germline V gene lookup returns CDR1 MGHRA and CDR2 YSYEKL. CDR3 length equals 17 residues. V was shortened by 0 bases and J by 6 bases, with 17 bases between the two germline ends. CDR3 region: CASSQETGQVFAGELFF. CDR3 bases: TGCGCCAGCAGCCAAGAAACGGGACAAGTTTTCGCCGGGGAGCTGTTTTTT.

The chain uses TRBV30 and TRBJ2-3; maybe TRBD2 (7 bases). The V gene lost 2 bases and the J gene lost 0 bases, with 12 bases spanning the gap. Germline CDR1 reads GTSNPN; CDR2 reads SVGIG (reference sequence). This CDR3 has 15 residues. DNA of the CDR3: TGTGCCTGGAGTAAGGGGGGGTCTAGCACAGATACGCAGTATTTT. Translation: CAWSKGGSSTDTQYF.

The V gene is TRBV27, the J gene TRBJ2-2; D may be TRBD2 (6 bases). This CDR3 is built from 15 residues. CDR1 and CDR2 from the germline V gene are MNHEY and SMNVEV (reference sequence). The germline V and J ends were trimmed by 7 bases and 3 bases, with 15 bases remaining between them. CDR3 nucleotide sequence: TGTGCCAGCATCATTGGGGGGATCTACACCGGGGAGCTGTTTTTT. It encodes CASIIGGIYTGELFF.

This chain links TRBV11-2 with TRBJ2-7, with a possible D match to TRBD1 (6 bases). V lost 5 bases and J lost 5, with 19 bases in between. This CDR3 region has 15 residues. CDR1 is SGHAT, CDR2 FQNNGV, per germline. The CDR3 here is CASSAVGGVVHEQYF. As DNA, the CDR3 is TGTGCCAGCAGCGCGGTAGGGGGAGTGGTTCACGAGCAGTACTTC.